This TCR beta chain was sequenced in a study of T cells in localized non-small cell lung cancer. For this clone: Antigen specificity is unknown.

The study, taken as a whole, reports: In uninvolved adjacent lung, T cell clonality reached its highest value, exceeding tumor. Detection in adjacent lung was observed for a median approximately 53 of the top 100 tumor clones.

Trimming cost V 10 bases and J 0 bases; bases outside gene matches: 5. Germline V gene sequence: CDR1 ENHRY, CDR2 SYGVKD. This CDR3 has 13 amino acids. TCRdb's table, derived via immunoSEQ multiplex PCR, lists solely in-frame clones and lacks some. The data show over 50,000 clones, with 80% to 85% seen just once and approximately 17% held by the top ten. The chain links TRBV10-3 to TRBJ1-1; 7 bases agree with TRBD1. The starting material was peripheral blood mononuclear cells, obtained before any cancer treatment. The sequence was collected from a man between 40 and 75 years old with stage III lung adenocarcinoma. The CDR3 coding sequence is TGTGCCACGGGACAGCAAATGAACACTGAAGCTTTCTTT. Its protein is CATGQQMNTEAFF.